Reported below is one T cell receptor beta chain. Its matching antigen is unknown. The data were obtained in a study of blood T cells in healthy people across ages. Overall study results and limits: Lack of knowledge of donor CMV status possibly confounded expanded clonotype changes.

Primers used in a second PCR of roughly 6 to 11 cycles were a sample-barcoded 5' primer and a J-beta primer mix. The study obtained at least 3 million CDR3-containing paired-end reads from every sample. TCRdb itself ran the 5' RACE reads through MiXCR, one entry per CDR3 protein. This sample has some 1.5 million distinct CDR3 sequences, with 28% found just once. Germline V gene lookup returns CDR1 SGHDT and CDR2 YYEEEE. Trimming stripped 4 bases from V and 5 bases from J, with 16 bases between. The CDR3 is 14 amino acids. The genes are TRBV5-6 and TRBJ2-7; D is unresolved. The material sequenced was blood. The receptor was isolated from a woman in her 30s in good health. The DNA of the CDR3 is TGTGCCAGCAGCGTCAGTTTAGGTGTCGACGAGCAGTACTTC. Protein product: CASSVSLGVDEQYF.